A single sample gave rise to the 17 T cell receptor beta chains below, sequenced in a study of neurological immune-mediated disorders. TCRdb independently ran MiXCR on the 5' RACE reads; one entry per CDR3 protein. The sample contains 11,000 to 15,000 distinct CDR3 sequences, about 7.4% of which appear only once. The sequenced sample consisted of CD8+ T cells from blood. The receptor set was obtained from a woman in her thirties or forties in good health.

This clonotype occurred once. The conserved closing phenylalanine or tryptophan is absent in this CDR3, likely reflecting a read error. J is TRBJ2-5 and V is TRBV15; TRBD2 might be the D (5 bases). CDR1 LNHNV and CDR2 YYDKDF come from the germline V gene (reference sequence). This CDR3 spans 14 amino acids. The CDR3 bases are TGTGACACCAGCCCAACTAGACACCAAGAGACCCAGTACTTA. Amino acid sequence: CDTSPTRHQETQYL.

This clonotype was observed many times. J is TRBJ2-3 and V is TRBV9; the D gene is possibly TRBD2 (5 bases). Germline V gene lookup returns CDR1 SGDLS and CDR2 YYNGEE. Trimming pared 3 bases from V and 0 bases from J, leaving 14 bases between. The CDR3 contains 16 residues. The CDR3 sequence is CASSETGWESTDTQYF. The CDR3 DNA is TGTGCCAGCAGCGAGACTGGGTGGGAGAGCACAGATACGCAGTATTTT.

This clonotype was seen ten or more times. This rearrangement joins TRBV20-1 to TRBJ2-2, with TRBD2 identical over 12 bases. CDR1 DFQATT and CDR2 SNEGSKA come from the germline V gene (reference sequence). There are 16 residues in the CDR3. The V gene end was trimmed by 0 bases and the J gene end by 3 bases; junction bases not matched to a gene: 2. CDR3 DNA sequence: TGCAGTGCTAGAGAGCGACTAGCGGGAGACACCGGGGAGCTGTTTTTT. Translation gives CSARERLAGDTGELFF.

This clonotype qualifies as medium-sized (0.01 to 0.1%). J is TRBJ1-2 and V is TRBV20-1, with a possible D match to TRBD1 (6 bases). CDR1 is DFQATT, CDR2 SNEGSKA, per germline (reference sequence). V lost 2 bases to trimming and J lost 6 bases, with 13 bases between them. The CDR3 loop spans 13 amino acids. The CDR3 sequence is CSARRTGNDGYTF. DNA for the CDR3: TGCAGTGCTAGAAGAACAGGGAACGATGGCTACACCTTC.

Note on this clonotype: The germline gene is not matched at one end of the junction; a read error may be the cause. V usage is TRBV4-1 and J usage is TRBJ2-2; D is uncertain. Germline V gene sequence: CDR1 MGHRA, CDR2 YSYEKL. This CDR3 is 13 amino acids long. CDR3 sequence: CSSSPRATGELFF. The DNA for the CDR3 is TGCTCCAGCAGCCCCCGGGCAACTGGGGAGCTGTTTTTT.

This clonotype was detected ten times or more. V gene TRBV7-6 combines with J gene TRBJ1-1; D is uncertain. V lost 9 bases, J lost 0 bases, and 8 bases lay in between. The length of the CDR3 is 12 residues. CDR1 and CDR2 (germline): SGHVS, FNYEAQ. The CDR3, as DNA: TGTGCCAGTGGGTCAATGAACACTGAAGCTTTCTTT. As protein: CASGSMNTEAFF.

This clonotype has ten or more counts. This sequence joins TRBV7-9 and TRBJ1-2, with no clear D. Between the trimmed V and J ends, which lost 5 bases and 6 bases, there was a span of 13 bases. Germline V gene lookup returns CDR1 SEHNR and CDR2 FQNEAQ (reference sequence). CDR3 length: 13 residues. The CDR3 DNA follows: TGTGCCAGCAGCCCGGGCGGGGTACATGGCTACACCTTC. As protein: CASSPGGVHGYTF.

This clonotype was found many times. The rearrangement joins TRBV27 to TRBJ1-1; the D is unclear. The CDR3 has 14 residues. V was cut by 5 bases and J by 6 bases, with 16 bases left in between. Germline V gene lookup returns CDR1 MNHEY and CDR2 SMNVEV (reference sequence). As DNA, the CDR3 is TGTGCCAGCAGTAGACTAAACCGCGGCGCTGAAGCTTTCTTT. This gives the protein CASSRLNRGAEAFF.

This clonotype was detected ten times or more. V is TRBV4-1 and J is TRBJ2-1; unclear D gene. Germline V CDR1 and CDR2: MGHRA, YSYEKL. V gave up 4 bases and J gave up 10 bases, with 11 bases separating them. This CDR3 has 12 residues. CDR3 sequence (DNA): TGCGCCAGCAGCCTGAGACGAGGAGAGCAGTTCTTC. This codes for CASSLRRGEQFF.

This clonotype was observed many times. The chain recombines TRBV5-1 with TRBJ1-1; perhaps TRBD1 as D (5 bases). CDR1 is SGHRS, CDR2 YFSETQ, per germline. There are 13 residues in the CDR3. V was shortened by 1 base and J by 8 bases, with 12 bases between the two germline ends. CDR3 nucleotide sequence: TGCGCCAGCAGCTTGCAGGGAATCGGCGAAGCTTTCTTT. Amino acids: CASSLQGIGEAFF.

This clonotype was recorded at least ten times. For the CDR3, the DNA is TGCAGTGCTGGCGGGACAGCTGGGGTCCCTGAAGCTTTCTTT. It is translated as CSAGGTAGVPEAFF. The chain joins TRBV20-1 to TRBJ1-1; TRBD1 matches 7 bases. Trimming took 5 bases from V and 6 from J; bases not matched to a gene: 12. Looked up from germline, CDR1 is DFQATT and CDR2 is SNEGSKA (reference sequence). This CDR3 has 14 residues.

This clonotype was observed at least ten times. The V call is TRBV7-9, the J call TRBJ2-5; no firm D call. Germline V gene data show CDR1 as SEHNR and CDR2 as FQNEAQ (reference sequence). V was trimmed by 2 bases and J by 3 bases, leaving 1 base between them. This CDR3 spans 11 amino acids. CDR3 sequence: CASSLKETQYF. The DNA of the CDR3 is TGTGCCAGCAGCTTAAAAGAGACCCAGTACTTC.

This clonotype was seen ten or more times. This rearrangement joins TRBV4-1 to TRBJ2-7; D call uncertain. Germline CDR1 is MGHRA and CDR2 is YSYEKL. Trimming removed 3 bases at V and 2 bases at J, with 11 bases between. This CDR3 has 14 amino acids. The CDR3, as DNA: TGCGCCAGCAGCCAGGGCTACAACACCTACGAGCAGTACTTC. Translation gives CASSQGYNTYEQYF.

This clonotype was recorded many times. V gene TRBV7-9 combines with J gene TRBJ1-2, with D maybe TRBD1 (6 bases). Germline V gene data show CDR1 as SEHNR and CDR2 as FQNEAQ (reference sequence). V shed 5 bases and J shed 8 bases, with 18 bases lying between them. The CDR3 is 14 amino acids. As DNA, the CDR3 is TGTGCCAGCAGCCCAGGGGCGGACTTCCCGGGCTACACCTTC. The encoded protein is CASSPGADFPGYTF. Looking up the rest from reference TRBV7-9 and TRBJ1-2 gives the full variable domain: DTGVSQNPRHKITKRGQNVTFRCDPISEHNRLYWYRQTLGQGPEFLTYFQNEAQLEKSRLLSDRFSAERPKGSFSTLEIQRTEQGDSAMYLCASSPGADFPGYTFGSGTRLTVV.

By share, this clonotype counts as medium-sized. This chain connects TRBV6-2 or TRBV6-3 to TRBJ1-1; no clear D gene. V was shortened by 2 bases and J by 6 bases, with 7 bases between the two germline ends. The CDR3 contains 12 residues. Germline CDR1 and CDR2: MNHEY and SVGEGT. The DNA for the CDR3 is TGTGCCAGCAGTTACCCAAGTCCTGAAGCTTTCTTT. Translating it yields CASSYPSPEAFF.

There are many counts of this clonotype. The chain recombines TRBV12-3 or TRBV12-4 with TRBJ2-7; TRBD2 agrees at 9 bases. The junction had 7 bases not matched to a gene; V was cut back by 7 bases and J by 6 bases. The CDR3 runs 13 residues. The CDR3 coding sequence is TGTGCCAGCAAGGGTCTAGCGGGAATCGAGCAGTACTTC. It yields the protein CASKGLAGIEQYF.

This clonotype was recorded many times. The rearrangement links TRBV27 to TRBJ2-3; D gene ambiguous. V was pared by 6 bases and J by 0 bases, with 7 bases between. CDR1 is MNHEY, CDR2 SMNVEV, per germline (reference sequence). The length of the CDR3 is 13 residues. CDR3 DNA sequence: TGTGCCAGCAGCCGACTGAGCACAGATACGCAGTATTTT. Encoded protein: CASSRLSTDTQYF.